This T cell receptor beta chain was recorded in a study of blood T cells in healthy people across ages. The junction had 3 bases not matched to a gene; V was cut back by 11 bases and J by 1 base. This CDR3 spans 13 amino acids. CDR1 and CDR2 from the germline V gene are MNHNY and SVGAGI (reference sequence). A J-beta primer mix and a sample-barcoded 5' primer were used in a second PCR of roughly 6 to 11 cycles. TCRdb re-called the 5' RACE reads through MiXCR, storing one row per CDR3 protein. The sample carries about 970,000 distinct CDR3 sequences, roughly half recorded once. The chain combines TRBV6-6 with TRBJ2-2, with TRBD1 identical over 8 bases. Sequenced: blood. This sequence originates from a woman aged 60 to 75 in good health. The CDR3 region has the DNA TGTGCCGGTGGACAGGGGAACACCGGGGAGCTGTTTTTT. Amino acids: CAGGQGNTGELFF.